This is a list of T cell receptor beta chains from one sample in a study of shared clonotypes between healthy human individuals. The table came from immunoSEQ multiplex PCR; TCRdb's copy has only in-frame clones and leaves some out. This table has approximately 470,000 clones, 70% to 80% appearing once. The sequencing sample was made of PBMCs. These receptors all come from a woman aged 40 to 50 in good health. Some clones in this sample may be carry-over from other donors' samples. Both conserved end residues are part of each CDR3. Each record gives: J gene, D gene, V gene, clone size, CDR3 protein, CDR3 DNA. A D gene is named only where the DNA matches it firmly. Clone size appears in some rows only: once, few, many, or a class for an expanded clone.

J: TRBJ1-2
D: .
V: TRBV6-1
size: .
CDR3: CASRGYGYTF
DNA: TGTGCCAGCAGAGGCTATGGCTACACCTTC

J: TRBJ2-5
D: .
V: TRBV7-9
size: .
CDR3: CASSLLGGVQETQYF
DNA: TGTGCCAGCAGCTTACTAGGTGGGGTCCAAGAGACCCAGTACTTC

J: TRBJ1-2
D: .
V: TRBV6-5
size: .
CDR3: CASSASERWGYTF
DNA: TGTGCCAGCAGTGCCTCGGAAAGGTGGGGCTACACCTTC

J: TRBJ1-1
D: .
V: TRBV27
size: .
CDR3: CASRTGTEAFF
DNA: TGTGCCAGCAGGACGGGCACTGAAGCTTTCTTT

J: TRBJ2-3
D: TRBD2
V: TRBV4-3
size: .
CDR3: CASSQMTSGRGADTQYF
DNA: TGCGCCAGCAGCCAGATGACTAGCGGGAGGGGGGCAGATACGCAGTATTTT

J: TRBJ1-5
D: TRBD1
V: TRBV30
size: .
CDR3: CAWTRQGNQPQHF
DNA: TGTGCCTGGACCAGACAGGGAAATCAGCCCCAGCATTTT

J: TRBJ2-2
D: .
V: TRBV14
size: .
CDR3: CASSQERHGELFF
DNA: TGTGCCAGCAGCCAAGAGAGGCACGGGGAGCTGTTTTTT

J: TRBJ2-5
D: .
V: TRBV5-1
size: .
CDR3: CASSGGQQETQYF
DNA: TGCGCCAGCTCCGGGGGACAGCAAGAGACCCAGTACTTC

J: TRBJ1-4
D: .
V: TRBV6-5
size: .
CDR3: CASSLGGEMSKLFF
DNA: TGTGCCAGCAGTTTAGGAGGGGAAATGAGTAAACTGTTTTTT

J: TRBJ2-3
D: .
V: TRBV19
size: once
CDR3: CASSLSHGADTQYF
DNA: TGTGCCAGTAGTTTGTCTCATGGGGCAGATACGCAGTATTTT

J: TRBJ1-2
D: .
V: TRBV7-8
size: .
CDR3: CASSALTGYYGYTF
DNA: TGTGCCAGCAGCGCCCTGACTGGGTATTATGGCTACACCTTC

J: TRBJ1-6
D: .
V: TRBV6-5
size: .
CDR3: CASSYVPRVDSPLHF
DNA: TGTGCCAGCAGTTACGTCCCCAGGGTCGATTCACCCCTCCACTTT

J: TRBJ1-2
D: .
V: TRBV18
size: .
CDR3: CASSPQTGNLGGYTF
DNA: TGTGCCAGCTCCCCTCAAACAGGGAATCTGGGTGGCTACACCTTC

J: TRBJ2-2
D: TRBD2
V: TRBV5-4
size: .
CDR3: CASSGSLSGAWTGELFF
DNA: TGTGCCAGCAGCGGGTCATTGAGCGGGGCATGGACCGGGGAGCTGTTTTTT

J: TRBJ2-7
D: TRBD2
V: TRBV4-2
size: .
CDR3: CASSQESGRAYEQYF
DNA: TGTGCCAGCAGCCAAGAAAGCGGGAGGGCCTACGAGCAGTACTTC

J: TRBJ2-2
D: .
V: TRBV13
size: .
CDR3: CASSDGSNTGELFF
DNA: TGTGCCAGCAGCGACGGGAGTAACACCGGGGAGCTGTTTTTT

J: TRBJ2-7
D: .
V: TRBV2
size: .
CDR3: CASSEIGTSVYEQYF
DNA: TGTGCCAGCAGTGAAATCGGGACCTCCGTCTACGAGCAGTACTTC

J: TRBJ1-2
D: .
V: TRBV5-4
size: few
CDR3: CASSLEAASLGYTF
DNA: TGTGCCAGCAGCTTGGAGGCAGCATCACTCGGCTACACCTTC

J: TRBJ2-3
D: TRBD1
V: TRBV11-2
size: .
CDR3: CASSFWTGSTDTQYF
DNA: TGTGCCAGCAGCTTCTGGACAGGAAGCACAGATACGCAGTATTTT

J: TRBJ2-1
D: .
V: TRBV10-3
size: .
CDR3: CAISWDLSSYNEQFF
DNA: TGTGCCATCAGTTGGGACCTGAGCTCCTACAATGAGCAGTTCTTC

J: TRBJ1-2
D: .
V: TRBV18
size: .
CDR3: CASSPSANYGYTF
DNA: TGTGCCAGCTCACCCTCAGCTAACTATGGCTACACCTTC

J: TRBJ1-1
D: .
V: TRBV11-2
size: .
CDR3: CASSKTENTEAFF
DNA: TGTGCCAGCAGCAAGACAGAGAACACTGAAGCTTTCTTT